The clone carrying this TCR beta chain was seen a few times. Antigen: not known. Donors were healthy Caucasian individuals from Russia aged roughly 6 to 90. These data come from a study of blood T cells in healthy people across ages. Study information: About one barcoded beta molecule was captured per two T cells (by template switching).

The CDR3 length is 13 residues. Germline V gives CDR1 SGHTA, CDR2 FQGNSA. Study-wide findings and caveats: It was found that TCR beta diversity correlated strongly with the percentage of naive T cells.

For the second PCR, which ran for roughly 6 to 12 cycles, a sample-barcoded 5' primer and a J-beta primer mix were used. Each cDNA molecule was tagged by a template-switch adaptor that had 12 random nucleotides. TCRdb ran MiXCR on the 5' RACE reads and lists one entry per CDR3 protein. This sample has around 1,500,000 distinct CDR3 sequences, with around two fifths found just once. The chain employs TRBV7-2 and TRBJ2-1; 7 nucleotides line up with TRBD2. The last part of the DNA fits TRBJ2-7 better; the J call may be wrong. Sequenced input: blood. This receptor was identified in a young woman in good health. DNA of the CDR3: TGTGCCAGCCTTCGGGGGGTGTACAATGAGCAGTACTTC. Its translation: CASLRGVYNEQYF.